The subject of this entry is one TCR beta chain. Its antigen is currently unknown. This specimen comes from a study of human T cells and chemical hapten exposure. Trimming left V 4 bases short and J 7 bases short, with 13 bases between. The CDR3 has 13 amino acids. The germline CDR1 and CDR2 sequences are SEHNR and FQNEAQ (reference sequence). Findings and limits, study-wide: With alopecia, donors may have immune responses unlike healthy people's.

TCRdb re-analysed the RACE reads in MiXCR, keeping a single row per CDR3 protein. This sample yields around 99,000 distinct CDR3 sequences, of which around 12% are seen a single time; approximately 2% belongs to the top ten. Time point given: patch test 1, 2 weeks after DPC sensitization. Documented treatment: therapeutic diphenylcyclopropenone sensitization with weekly scalp DPC. The sample consisted of whole blood, taken in connection with sensitization to the hapten diphenylcyclopropenone (DPC). The TCR was taken from a woman in her 40s with alopecia areata. Some clones in this sample may be carry-over from other donors' samples. The chain joins TRBV7-9 to TRBJ2-5; D not certain. CDR3 coding DNA: TGTGCCAGCAGCTCCAGTAAAGAGGCGACCCAGTACTTC. It yields the protein CASSSSKEATQYF.